The 29 T cell receptor beta chains below were found in one sample sequenced in a study of cytomegalovirus exposure and HLA in healthy donors. Primers included in the PCR were 60 Vbeta and 13 Jbeta primers. Only in-frame clones appear in the TCRdb table, and some are missing; sequencing was by immunoSEQ multiplex PCR. Of 150,000 or so clones listed, 80% are singletons. Source material: PBMCs. The receptors were gathered from a woman between 40 and 55 years old in good health and CMV-seronegative.

This chain links TRBV4-1 with TRBJ2-1; possible D gene TRBD2, 7 bases. Per germline, CDR1 MGHRA and CDR2 YSYEKL. V lost 2 bases and J lost 7, with 21 bases in between. The CDR3 consists of 17 residues. The CDR3 bases are TGCGCCAGCAGCCAATCCCTCGGGGGGACACCGGGGAATGAGCAGTTCTTC. This codes for CASSQSLGGTPGNEQFF.

The chain employs TRBV4-3 and TRBJ1-2; TRBD1 aligns across 8 bases. This CDR3 is 12 amino acids long. After removal of 8 bases from V and 8 bases from J, the junction contained 7 bases not matched to a gene. Germline V CDR1 and CDR2: LGHNA, YSLEER. As DNA, the CDR3 is TGCGCCAGCCAGGACAGGGTTGGAGGCTACACCTTC. Its protein is CASQDRVGGYTF.

V is TRBV15 and J is TRBJ1-2; perhaps TRBD1 as D (5 bases). The CDR3 totals 14 residues. Germline V gene data show CDR1 as LNHNV and CDR2 as YYDKDF (reference sequence). V lost 0 bases to trimming and J lost 7 bases, with 12 bases between them. In nucleotides, the CDR3 is TGTGCCACCAGCAGAGATACGGGGGGAGGTGGCTACACCTTC. It codes for CATSRDTGGGGYTF.

This clone came up a few times. The chain employs TRBV7-6 and TRBJ1-5; 8 bases line up with TRBD1. The V segment lost 5 bases and the J segment 5 bases; nucleotides outside the gene matches: 8. Per germline, CDR1 SGHVS and CDR2 FNYEAQ. The CDR3 sequence is 15 residues long. CDR3 bases: TGTGCCAGCAGCGCTAGGGCAGGGGGCGATCAGCCCCAGCATTTT. Translation gives CASSARAGGDQPQHF.

The chain uses TRBV4-3 and TRBJ1-2; maybe TRBD1 (5 bases). The CDR3 contains 16 residues. Germline V gene sequence: CDR1 LGHNA, CDR2 YSLEER. Trimming cost V 4 bases and J 1 base, with 16 bases left between them. CDR3 DNA sequence: TGCGCCAGCAGCCGTGGGGCGGCGGGGTTTAACTATGGCTACACCTTC. This sequence encodes CASSRGAAGFNYGYTF.

There are a few counts of this clone. The V call is TRBV28, the J call TRBJ1-2; tentative D call: TRBD1 (6 bases). The V gene's germline CDR1 is MDHEN and CDR2 SYDVKM. The CDR3 is 15 amino acids. With 8 bases removed from V and 2 bases from J, the gap between germline ends came to 18 bases. The CDR3: CASQPPGQSNYGYTF. Here the CDR3 DNA reads TGTGCCAGCCAACCTCCGGGACAATCGAACTATGGCTACACCTTC.

This CDR3 is CASSLSATGFRTEAFF. The CDR3 nucleotides are TGTGCCAGCAGTTTATCGGCGACAGGGTTTAGGACTGAAGCTTTCTTT. The J gene is TRBJ1-1, the V gene TRBV28, with 7 bases identical to TRBD1. Germline V gene data show CDR1 as MDHEN and CDR2 as SYDVKM. With 1 base clipped from V and 5 bases from J, the junction kept 10 bases outside the gene matches. The length of the CDR3 is 16 residues. The complete variable domain, with remaining parts taken from reference TRBV28 and TRBJ1-1, reads DVKVTQSSRYLVKRTGEKVFLECVQDMDHENMFWYRQDPGLGLRLIYFSYDVKMKEKGDIPEGYSVSREKKERFSLILESASTNQTSMYLCASSLSATGFRTEAFFGQGTRLTVV.

The chain links TRBV7-6 to TRBJ2-1; D might be TRBD1 (6 bases). Trimming took 5 bases from V and 7 from J, leaving 21 bases between them. This CDR3 is 16 amino acids long. CDR1 is SGHVS, CDR2 FNYEAQ, per germline. CDR3 in DNA: TGTGCCAGCAGCATCCAAGTGCCAGGGGTTGTTAATGAGCAGTTCTTC. Encoded protein: CASSIQVPGVVNEQFF.

This clone appeared a few times. The rearrangement uses TRBV6-1 and TRBJ2-1; the D is unclear. The ends were cut back, 7 bases at V and 3 bases at J, with 4 bases in the middle. From germline, CDR1 is MNHNS and CDR2 SASEGT. The CDR3 runs to 11 residues. DNA of the CDR3: TGTGCCAGCACCGGCTACAATGAGCAGTTCTTC. As protein: CASTGYNEQFF.

This chain joins TRBV11-1 and TRBJ1-4, with TRBD1 matching 7 bases. CDR1 SGHAT and CDR2 FQDESV come from the germline V gene (reference sequence). CDR3 length: 14 residues. The J segment lost 4 bases and the V segment lost 4 bases, leaving 3 bases of the junction unmatched. This CDR3 is CASSSGQDNEKLFF. CDR3 sequence (DNA): TGTGCCAGCAGCTCCGGACAGGATAATGAAAAACTGTTTTTT.

Only a few counts were recorded for this clone. An end of the junction does not agree with germline; a read error may underlie this. The chain links TRBV27 to TRBJ2-3; TRBD2 aligns across 7 bases. CDR1 is MNHEY and CDR2 is SMNVEV in the germline V gene (reference sequence). The CDR3 consists of 12 residues. CDR3 region: CASSLWGGVAAF. The CDR3 DNA is TGTGCCAGCAGTTTATGGGGAGGGGTAGCGGCCTTT.

V is TRBV2 and J is TRBJ1-5; no clear D gene. CDR1 is SNHLY and CDR2 is FYNNEI in the germline V gene. The CDR3 is 15 amino acids. Deletions cut 5 bases from V and 5 bases from J, with 16 bases between. CDR3 bases: TGTGCCAGCAGTTCCGGTTCCACCGTTTATCAGCCCCAGCATTTT. Translation gives CASSSGSTVYQPQHF.

The chain links TRBV11-2 to TRBJ2-7, with 10 nucleotides matching TRBD2. Trimming removed 4 bases from V and 0 bases from J; junction bases left unmatched: 3. The CDR3 runs to 15 residues. The germline gives CDR1 SGHAT, CDR2 FQNNGV. CDR3 protein: CASSSSGGDSYEQYF. The CDR3 DNA sequence: TGTGCCAGCAGCTCTAGCGGGGGCGACTCCTACGAGCAGTACTTC. The full variable domain, in which reference TRBV11-2 and TRBJ2-7 provide the parts outside the CDR3, is EAGVAQSPRYKIIEKRQSVAFWCNPISGHATLYWYQQILGQGPKLLIQFQNNGVVDDSQLPKDRFSAERLKGVDSTLKIQPAKLEDSAVYLCASSSSGGDSYEQYFGPGTRLTVT.

This chain uses TRBV7-2 with TRBJ2-3; TRBD2 matches at 15 bases. V shed 0 bases and J 2 bases; nucleotides not matched to a gene: 9. The germline V gene encodes CDR1 SGHTA and CDR2 FQGNSA. This CDR3 has 20 amino acids. CDR3 in DNA: TGTGCCAGCAGCTTAGCGGGACTAGCGGGAGGCGGAGGTATCACAGATACGCAGTATTTT. Protein: CASSLAGLAGGGGITDTQYF.

This chain uses TRBV19 with TRBJ1-1, with D hard to call. The germline gives CDR1 LNHDA, CDR2 SQIVND (reference sequence). The CDR3 spans 16 residues. V was trimmed by 9 bases and J by 2 bases, leaving 22 bases between them. CDR3 sequence reads: CASTSSGGDPNTEAFF. CDR3 sequence (DNA): TGTGCCAGCACCTCTAGCGGAGGTGACCCCAACACTGAAGCTTTCTTT. The full variable domain, completed using reference TRBV19 and TRBJ1-1, is DGGITQSPKYLFRKEGQNVTLSCEQNLNHDAMYWYRQDPGQGLRLIYYSQIVNDFQKGDIAEGYSVSREKKESFPLTVTSAQKNPTAFYLCASTSSGGDPNTEAFFGQGTRLTVV.

This chain joins TRBV9 and TRBJ1-1; D uncertain. From germline, CDR1 is SGDLS and CDR2 YYNGEE. CDR3 length: 11 residues. CDR3 amino acids: CASGMNTEAFF. CDR3 DNA: TGTGCATCGGGGATGAACACTGAAGCTTTCTTT.

The V and J genes are TRBV10-3 and TRBJ2-3; the match to TRBD2 covers 10 bases. The germline V gene has CDR1 ENHRY and CDR2 SYGVKD. The CDR3 consists of 14 residues. Germline trimming cut 5 bases from V and 2 bases from J; bases unmatched to any gene: 1. The CDR3 nucleotides are TGTGCCATCAGTAGCGGGGGGGCCACAGATACGCAGTATTTT. Translation: CAISSGGATDTQYF.

The chain employs TRBV25-1 and TRBJ2-7; maybe TRBD2 (6 bases). The CDR3 sequence is 15 residues long. Trimming pared 3 bases from V and 6 bases from J, leaving 18 bases between. From germline, CDR1 is MGHDK and CDR2 SYGVNS. The chain's CDR3 is CASSDPLAPSGEQYF. The CDR3 DNA sequence: TGTGCCAGCAGTGACCCACTAGCCCCCTCCGGCGAGCAGTACTTC.

The chain combines TRBV18 with TRBJ1-6, with 9 nucleotides matching TRBD1. Per the germline V gene, CDR1 is KGHSH and CDR2 is LQKENI. V shed 3 bases and J 10 bases; nucleotides not matched to a gene: 7. This CDR3 region has 15 residues. CDR3 nucleotide sequence: TGTGCCAGCTCACCCGACCGGGACAGGGAATCACCCCTCCACTTT. It translates to CASSPDRDRESPLHF.

Worth noting for this clone: The same CDR3 is also encoded by other DNA sequences in this sample. The rearrangement uses TRBV18 and TRBJ1-2; no definite D call. Germline values: CDR1 KGHSH, CDR2 LQKENI. The CDR3 sequence is 13 residues long. The V end lost 4 bases, the J end lost 3 bases, and 9 bases lay between the germline ends. CDR3 loop: CASSRKGDYGYTF. The DNA of the CDR3 is TGTGCCAGCTCACGAAAGGGAGACTATGGCTACACCTTC.

This clone was seen once. This chain uses TRBV11-2 with TRBJ2-5; 8 nucleotides line up with TRBD1. With the DNA end fitting TRBJ2-7 better, the J assignment may be wrong. CDR1 and CDR2 (germline): SGHAT, FQNNGV. The CDR3 covers 15 residues. The chain's CDR3 is CASSLVPGQDYEQYF. The DNA of the CDR3 is TGTGCCAGCAGCTTAGTCCCGGGACAGGATTACGAGCAGTACTTC.

V and J are TRBV7-9 and TRBJ2-3; TRBD1 matches at 7 bases. The CDR3 is 16 amino acids. Germline CDR1 reads SEHNR; CDR2 reads FQNEAQ (reference sequence). With 7 bases clipped from V and 5 bases from J, the junction kept 15 bases outside the gene matches. CDR3 protein: CASTRTLGDSVDTQYF. DNA for the CDR3: TGTGCCAGCACCCGAACCCTGGGGGACAGCGTAGATACGCAGTATTTT.

The J gene is TRBJ2-7, the V gene TRBV15; 10 nucleotides align to TRBD1. Germline CDR1 is LNHNV and CDR2 is YYDKDF (reference sequence). This CDR3 region has 15 residues. V dropped 5 bases and J dropped 2; count of bases not matched to a gene: 6. As DNA, the CDR3 is TGTGCCACCAGCCCACGGGACAGGGGAACCTACGAGCAGTACTTC. Its translation is CATSPRDRGTYEQYF.

Note on this clone: Within the sample, other DNA sequences also encode this same CDR3. V gene TRBV9 combines with J gene TRBJ1-4, with 7 bases lining up with TRBD1. CDR1 is SGDLS and CDR2 is YYNGEE in the germline V gene. V shed 0 bases and J 7 bases; nucleotides not matched to a gene: 9. This CDR3 comprises 16 residues. Here the CDR3 reads CASSVVGAAGGEKLFF. The CDR3 bases are TGTGCCAGCAGCGTAGTCGGTGCGGCAGGGGGTGAAAAACTGTTTTTT.

The CDR3 coding sequence is TGCGCCAGCAGTGAAACCGACAGGGTGCAGTTCTTC. As protein: CASSETDRVQFF. The rearrangement uses TRBV10-2 and TRBJ2-1, with 7 nucleotides matching TRBD1. This CDR3 has 12 residues. J gave up 12 bases and V 3 bases, and 5 bases lay outside the gene matches. Germline V gene sequence: CDR1 WSHSY, CDR2 SAAADI.

The chain recombines TRBV4-2 with TRBJ1-2; D might be TRBD1 (6 bases). The CDR3 spans 13 residues. Germline V lookup: CDR1 LGHNA, CDR2 YNFKEQ. With 4 bases removed from V and 5 bases from J, the gap between germline ends came to 11 bases. CDR3 coding DNA: TGTGCCAGCAGCCCGGGGGGCTGGTATGGCTACACCTTC. This encodes CASSPGGWYGYTF.

This clone was seen once. The V and J genes are TRBV5-6 and TRBJ1-1, with TRBD1 matching over 7 bases. Trimming cost V 7 bases and J 3 bases; bases outside gene matches: 6. Germline CDR1 and CDR2: SGHDT and YYEEEE. The CDR3 length is 13 residues. The chain's CDR3 is CASRQGFYTEAFF. The CDR3 coding sequence is TGTGCCAGCCGACAGGGCTTTTACACTGAAGCTTTCTTT.

The chain has TRBV4-1 and TRBJ1-6; the D is unclear. Germline values: CDR1 MGHRA, CDR2 YSYEKL. V was clipped by 6 bases and J by 5 bases, with 14 bases between them. CDR3 size: 15 residues. The DNA for the CDR3 is TGCGCCAGCAGTTCCGGCGGGTTAAATAATTCACCCCTCCACTTT. This sequence encodes CASSSGGLNNSPLHF.

In its sample, this clone was seen once. The genes are TRBV19 and TRBJ1-1; D remains ambiguous. The germline V and J ends were trimmed by 5 bases and 3 bases, with 10 bases remaining between them. Germline V gene sequence: CDR1 LNHDA, CDR2 SQIVND (reference sequence). There are 13 residues in the CDR3. This chain's CDR3 is CASSEGSDTEAFF. In nucleotides, the CDR3 is TGTGCCAGTAGTGAGGGTAGCGACACTGAAGCTTTCTTT. Full variable domain (outside the CDR3, taken from reference TRBV19 and TRBJ1-1): DGGITQSPKYLFRKEGQNVTLSCEQNLNHDAMYWYRQDPGQGLRLIYYSQIVNDFQKGDIAEGYSVSREKKESFPLTVTSAQKNPTAFYLCASSEGSDTEAFFGQGTRLTVV.